This T cell receptor beta chain was recorded in a study of neoadjuvant anti-PD-1 for oral cavity cancer. This CDR3 is built from 16 residues. V was trimmed by 3 bases and J by 0 bases, leaving 15 bases between them. From germline, CDR1 is SQVTM and CDR2 ANQGSEA. Most PBMC samples had approximately 500 ng input DNA in six replicates. This table comes from immunoSEQ multiplex PCR, and its TCRdb copy is limited to in-frame clones, with some not included. The data show 84,000 or so clones, more than 80% seen once. Material: PBMCs, obtained before nivolumab (anti-PD-1) treatment. The TCR was taken from a person aged 35-80 years with oral cavity squamous cell carcinoma. The chain has TRBV29-1 and TRBJ2-1; D possibly corresponds to TRBD1 (6 bases). The CDR3 DNA reads as TGCAGCGTTGACCGCGGACAGATTAGCTCCTACAATGAGCAGTTCTTC. Its translation: CSVDRGQISSYNEQFF.